A single sample gave rise to the 17 T cell receptor beta chains below, sequenced in a study of identical twins. TCRdb called the 5' RACE reads again in MiXCR, with one record for every CDR3 protein. The table has around 340,000 distinct CDR3 sequences, around 9% seen once. The sequenced sample was naive T cells sorted from blood. The receptors stem from a woman in her fifties or sixties in good health.

This clonotype was detected ten times or more. V gene TRBV5-1 combines with J gene TRBJ2-1; D is unresolved. Germline CDR1 and CDR2: SGHRS and YFSETQ. This CDR3 spans 15 amino acids. Trimming left V 5 bases short and J 3 bases short, with 15 bases between. In DNA, the CDR3 is TGCGCCAGCAGTTTAACCGTCCCGGGCTACAATGAGCAGTTCTTC. As protein: CASSLTVPGYNEQFF.

This clonotype was counted a few times. The chain carries TRBV3-1 and TRBJ2-5; possibly TRBD1 for D (6 bases). CDR3 size: 14 residues. The germline V and J ends were trimmed by 4 bases and 2 bases, with 11 bases remaining between them. In germline, CDR1 is LGHDT, CDR2 YNNKEL (reference sequence). CDR3 region: CASSRVGTQETQYF. The CDR3 region has the DNA TGTGCCAGCAGCCGGGTCGGGACACAAGAGACCCAGTACTTC.

The chain combines TRBV5-1 with TRBJ1-1; no firm D call. Germline V gene sequence: CDR1 SGHRS, CDR2 YFSETQ. The CDR3 has 17 residues. With 1 base removed from V and 3 bases from J, the gap between germline ends came to 19 bases. In DNA form, the CDR3 reads TGCGCCAGCAGCTTGTCGGACGGTCTCTCAAGGGACACTGAAGCTTTCTTT. This codes for CASSLSDGLSRDTEAFF.

This clonotype was counted between two and nine times. This sequence joins TRBV6-1 and TRBJ2-5; 7 bases align to TRBD2. CDR1 is MNHNS, CDR2 SASEGT, per germline. CDR3 length equals 13 residues. The trim removed 3 bases at V and 7 bases at J, leaving 5 bases unmatched. For the CDR3, the DNA is TGTGCCAGCAGTGATGAGCGGGGCTTGACCCAGTACTTC. Its protein product is CASSDERGLTQYF.

As DNA, the CDR3 is TGTGCCAGCAGTTTGCAGGGGGCGGTTGATCCGGATACGCAGTATTTT. Translated: CASSLQGAVDPDTQYF. V is TRBV6-6 and J is TRBJ2-3, with TRBD1 matching over 8 bases. Losses at the gene ends were 4 bases for V and 6 bases for J; bases not matched to a gene: 12. This CDR3 is 16 amino acids long. The germline CDR1 and CDR2 sequences are MNHNY and SVGAGI (reference sequence).

The table lists this clonotype with a few counts. As DNA, the CDR3 is TGTGCCAGCAGTTTGACCGCACGGACCTCCTATGGCTACACCTTC. Translated, it gives CASSLTARTSYGYTF. The rearrangement uses TRBV6-6 and TRBJ1-2; no definite D call. V lost 4 bases and J 4 bases, leaving 16 bases between the germline ends. Per the germline V gene, CDR1 is MNHNY and CDR2 is SVGAGI (reference sequence). The CDR3 loop spans 15 amino acids.

The chain carries TRBV20-1 and TRBJ2-7; tentative D call: TRBD2 (5 bases). This CDR3 has 13 amino acids. Germline CDR1 is DFQATT and CDR2 is SNEGSKA (reference sequence). With 3 bases removed from V and 2 bases from J, the gap between germline ends came to 11 bases. CDR3 coding DNA: TGCAGTGCTAGTTACCGGGAAACCTACGAGCAGTACTTC. Translated: CSASYRETYEQYF.

This clonotype occurred many times. This chain links TRBV20-1 with TRBJ2-2, with TRBD2 matching over 8 bases. The CDR3 sequence is 12 residues long. CDR1 is DFQATT, CDR2 SNEGSKA, per germline (reference sequence). The ends lost 6 bases at V and 6 bases at J; junction bases unmatched: 3. This CDR3 is CSARGGPGELFF. The CDR3 DNA reads as TGCAGTGCCCGGGGGGGGCCCGGGGAGCTGTTTTTT.

At least ten counts were recorded for this clonotype. The rearrangement uses TRBV5-1 and TRBJ2-1; TRBD2 agrees at 7 bases. Germline CDR1 SGHRS, CDR2 YFSETQ. This CDR3 has 15 amino acids. J gave up 0 bases and V 5 bases, and 5 bases lay outside the gene matches. CDR3 amino acids: CASRLRESSYNEQFF. CDR3 in DNA: TGCGCCAGCAGATTGCGGGAGAGCTCCTACAATGAGCAGTTCTTC. The variable domain in full, with the rest retrieved from reference TRBV5-1 and TRBJ2-1, is KAGVTQTPRYLIKTRGQQVTLSCSPISGHRSVSWYQQTPGQGLQFLFEYFSETQRNKGNFPGRFSGRQFSNSRSEMNVSTLELGDSALYLCASRLRESSYNEQFFGPGTRLTVL.

This clonotype was seen at least ten times. The rearrangement uses TRBV12-3 or TRBV12-4 and TRBJ2-1, with 7 bases aligning to TRBD1. J gave up 2 bases and V 5 bases, and 9 bases lay outside the gene matches. The CDR3 consists of 16 residues. The CDR3: CASSPGQQLTYNEQFF. The CDR3 DNA reads TGTGCCAGCAGTCCGGGACAGCAGTTAACCTACAATGAGCAGTTCTTC.

The chain links TRBV14 to TRBJ2-6; 10 nucleotides align to TRBD2. The CDR3 contains 18 residues. V lost 2 bases to trimming and J lost 3 bases; unmatched junction nucleotides: 7. The germline V gene has CDR1 SGHDN and CDR2 FVKESK. CDR3 DNA: TGTGCCAGCAGCCAAATCCTAGCGGGAGACCATGGGGCCAACGTCCTGACTTTC. It encodes CASSQILAGDHGANVLTF.

This clonotype was picked up a small number of times. The genes are TRBV12-3 or TRBV12-4 and TRBJ1-1; a possible D gene is TRBD1 (5 bases). The CDR3 extends over 13 amino acids. Trimming took off 3 bases at V and 10 bases at J, with 15 bases between the two ends. The CDR3 coding sequence is TGTGCCAGCAGTTTGCCTGGGGGGGGTGGAGCTTTCTTT. Translated: CASSLPGGGGAFF.

In this sample, this clonotype turned up many times. V and J are TRBV6-2 or TRBV6-3 and TRBJ2-1, with D possibly called TRBD1 or TRBD2 (6 bases each). This CDR3 has 14 amino acids. Trimming pared 6 bases from V and 9 bases from J, leaving 18 bases between. In germline, CDR1 is MNHEY, CDR2 SVGEGT. The CDR3 loop reads CASSEARGVSEQFF. The DNA for the CDR3 is TGTGCCAGCAGCGAGGCGAGGGGGGTGAGTGAGCAGTTCTTC.

The V gene is TRBV20-1, the J gene TRBJ1-5; D is ambiguous. The CDR3 runs to 15 residues. CDR1 is DFQATT, CDR2 SNEGSKA, per germline (reference sequence). V was clipped by 4 bases and J by 3 bases, with 16 bases between them. The CDR3 loop reads CSATSSKMFNQPQHF. The CDR3 coding sequence is TGCAGTGCTACGTCCAGCAAAATGTTCAATCAGCCCCAGCATTTT.

This sequence joins TRBV5-1 and TRBJ2-5; perhaps TRBD2 as D (5 bases). V was pared by 1 base and J by 2 bases, with 18 bases between. Germline V gene data show CDR1 as SGHRS and CDR2 as YFSETQ. The CDR3 loop spans 17 amino acids. The CDR3 reads CASSLYPDRPGQETQYF. The CDR3 bases are TGCGCCAGCAGCTTGTATCCGGACCGCCCGGGGCAAGAGACCCAGTACTTC.

Ten or more counts support this clonotype. The rearrangement joins TRBV29-1 to TRBJ2-1, with D uncertain. V lost 0 bases and J 9 bases, leaving 9 bases between the germline ends. Germline V gives CDR1 SQVTM, CDR2 ANQGSEA. The length of the CDR3 is 12 residues. CDR3 region: CSVEDRRGEQFF. In nucleotides, the CDR3 is TGCAGCGTTGAAGATAGGAGAGGTGAGCAGTTCTTC.

This clonotype was counted between two and nine times. The chain has TRBV3-1 and TRBJ2-7; maybe TRBD2 (6 bases). The CDR3 length is 16 residues. Germline V lookup: CDR1 LGHDT, CDR2 YNNKEL (reference sequence). With 3 bases removed from V and 5 bases from J, the gap between germline ends came to 20 bases. DNA of the CDR3: TGTGCCAGCAGCCAGTTCCGGGACTCGAAAGGGGACGAGCAGTACTTC. Translation gives CASSQFRDSKGDEQYF.